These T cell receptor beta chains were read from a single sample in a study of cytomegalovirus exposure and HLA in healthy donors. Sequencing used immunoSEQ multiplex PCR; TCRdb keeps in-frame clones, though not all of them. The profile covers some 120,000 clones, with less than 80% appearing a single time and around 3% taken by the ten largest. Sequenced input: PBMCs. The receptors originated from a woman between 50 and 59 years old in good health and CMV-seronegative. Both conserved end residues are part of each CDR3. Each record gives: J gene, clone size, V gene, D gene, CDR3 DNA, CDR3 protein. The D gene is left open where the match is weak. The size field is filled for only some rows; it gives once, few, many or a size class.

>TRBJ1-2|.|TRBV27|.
TGTGCCAGCAGTTTAAAAGGGGCTAACTATGGCTACACCTTC
CASSLKGANYGYTF
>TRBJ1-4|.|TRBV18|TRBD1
TGTGCCAGCTCACCTACAGGGGTTGGAGAAAAACTGTTTTTT
CASSPTGVGEKLFF
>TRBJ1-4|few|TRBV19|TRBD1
TGTGCCAGTACAAGGACAGGGAACGAAAAACTGTTTTTT
CASTRTGNEKLFF
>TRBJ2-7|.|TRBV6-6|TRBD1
TGTGCCAGCAGTTCACTTTCAGGGGGATCGTACGAGCAGTACTTC
CASSSLSGGSYEQYF
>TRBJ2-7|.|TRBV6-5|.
TGTGCCAGCAGTTACTCGGCCCAGTACGAGCAGTACTTC
CASSYSAQYEQYF
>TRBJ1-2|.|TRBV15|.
TGTGCCACCAGGGGCGTCAGCCTGGGCTACACCTTC
CATRGVSLGYTF
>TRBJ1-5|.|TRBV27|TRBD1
TGTGCCAGCAGTCCCCGGGACAGGGGATGGGATCAGCCCCAGCATTTT
CASSPRDRGWDQPQHF
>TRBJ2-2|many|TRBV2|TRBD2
TGTGCCAGCAGTCCTCGAACTAGCGGGATTAAGAACACCGGGGAGCTGTTTTTT
CASSPRTSGIKNTGELFF
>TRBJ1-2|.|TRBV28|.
TGTGCCAGCAGCCGACTCTGGGGCCAGGGCTACACCTTC
CASSRLWGQGYTF
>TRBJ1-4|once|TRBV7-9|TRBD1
TGTGCCAGCAGCCCGGACAGGGCTGAAAAACTGTTTTTT
CASSPDRAEKLFF
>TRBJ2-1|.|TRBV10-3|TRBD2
TGTGCCATCAGTGATGAGCGGGAGGCCAATGAGCAGTTCTTC
CAISDEREANEQFF
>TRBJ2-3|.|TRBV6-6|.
TGTGCCAGCAGTCCTTCAGTAGATACGCAGTATTTT
CASSPSVDTQYF
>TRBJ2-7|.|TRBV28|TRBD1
TGTGCCAGCAAGGGGACAGGGGGCGTCGAGCAGTACTTC
CASKGTGGVEQYF
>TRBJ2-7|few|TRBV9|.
TGTGCCAGCAGTTATGCGGGACCTCTAGAGCAGTACTTC
CASSYAGPLEQYF
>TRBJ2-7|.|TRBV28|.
TGTGCCAGCAGTTTTGTGCGGCAGTCCTACGAGCAGTACTTC
CASSFVRQSYEQYF
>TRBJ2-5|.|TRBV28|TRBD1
TGTGCCAGCAGAGGGGCAGGGGGTAGCCGAGAGACCCAGTACTTC
CASRGAGGSRETQYF
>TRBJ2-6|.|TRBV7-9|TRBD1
TGTGCCAGCAGCAGGACAGGGGCAGGGGCCAACGTCCTGACTTTC
CASSRTGAGANVLTF
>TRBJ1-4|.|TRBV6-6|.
TGTGCGGAAAGTAGCGTTCGGGATGAAAAACTGTTTTTT
CAESSVRDEKLFF
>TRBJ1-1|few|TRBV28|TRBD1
TGTGCCAGCAGTTTACACAGGGGGGCCGTGAGTTACACTGAAGCTTTCTTT
CASSLHRGAVSYTEAFF
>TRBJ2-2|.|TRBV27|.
TGTGCCAGCAGTATTAGCGGCACCGGGGAGCTGTTTTTT
CASSISGTGELFF
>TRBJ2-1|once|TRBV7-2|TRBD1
TGTGCCAGCAGCTTATCAGGAGGGACAGGTGTTGAGCAGTTCTTC
CASSLSGGTGVEQFF
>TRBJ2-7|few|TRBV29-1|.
TGCAGCGCAACAAAAGATAGCAGAATGTCGGAGCAGTACTTC
CSATKDSRMSEQYF
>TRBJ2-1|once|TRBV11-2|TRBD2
TGTGCCAGCAGCCCGGGTAAGCGGGAGGACTCCTACAATGAGCAGTTCTTC
CASSPGKREDSYNEQFF
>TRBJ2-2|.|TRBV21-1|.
TGTGCCAGCAGCAAGGTCGGTCGTGGGGAGCGGTGCAGCACCGGGGAGCTGTTTTTT
CASSKVGRGERCSTGELFF
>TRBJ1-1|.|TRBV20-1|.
TGCAGTGCCCCTGAGGCCACTGAAGCTTTCTTT
CSAPEATEAFF
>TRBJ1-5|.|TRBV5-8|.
TGTGCCAGCAGCTTCAGGGGATTCGATCAGCCCCAGCATTTT
CASSFRGFDQPQHF
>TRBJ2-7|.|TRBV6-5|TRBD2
TGTGCCAGCAGGGGGACTAACCGAATCTACGAGCAGTACTTC
CASRGTNRIYEQYF
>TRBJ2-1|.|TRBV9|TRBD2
TGTGCCAGCAGCGGGACTAGCGGTAACAATGAGCAGTTCTTC
CASSGTSGNNEQFF
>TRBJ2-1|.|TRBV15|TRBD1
TGTGCCACCAGCAGAGACGGGACAGGGTTGAATGAGCAGTTCTTC
CATSRDGTGLNEQFF
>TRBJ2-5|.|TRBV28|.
TGTGCCAGCAGTTTATGGGCGTTGGGAACAGGCGACTACCAAGAGACCCAGTACTTC
CASSLWALGTGDYQETQYF
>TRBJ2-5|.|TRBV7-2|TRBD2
TGTGCCAGCAGCCTACAAGCGGGGGAGACCCAGTACTTC
CASSLQAGETQYF
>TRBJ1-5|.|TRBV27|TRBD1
TGTGCCAGCAGTTCAAGACAGGGAAATCAGCCCCAGCATTTT
CASSSRQGNQPQHF
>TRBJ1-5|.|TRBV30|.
TGTGCCTGGAGCCCAACAGGGTATAGCAATCAGCCCCAGCATTTT
CAWSPTGYSNQPQHF
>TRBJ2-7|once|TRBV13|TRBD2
TGTGCCAGCAGCTTGTTTTCTAGCGGGAGATCCGAGCAGTACTTC
CASSLFSSGRSEQYF
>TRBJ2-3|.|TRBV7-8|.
TGTGCCAGCAGCCCCCCTTTAAGAGAGGCAGCGGATACGCAGTATTTT
CASSPPLREAADTQYF
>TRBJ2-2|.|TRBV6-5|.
TGTGCCAGTTGCCGCGACAACGCCGGGGAGCTGTTTTTT
CASCRDNAGELFF
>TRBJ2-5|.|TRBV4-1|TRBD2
TGCGCCAGCAGCCAAGGACTAGCGGGAATCCAAGAGACCCAGTACTTC
CASSQGLAGIQETQYF
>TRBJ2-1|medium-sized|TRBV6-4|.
TGTGCCAGCAGTGACTCGACGGCGGCTGGGCAGTTCTTC
CASSDSTAAGQFF
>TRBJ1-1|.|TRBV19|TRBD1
TGTGCCAGTAGCACAGGGGACACTGAAGCTTTCTTT
CASSTGDTEAFF
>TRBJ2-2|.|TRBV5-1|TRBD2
TGCGCCAGCAGCTTGGCCATATCTAGCGGGCGAAACACCGGGGAGCTGTTTTTT
CASSLAISSGRNTGELFF
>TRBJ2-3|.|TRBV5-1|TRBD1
TGCGCCAGCAGGCGTGACAGGGTGGGAGAGGATACGCAGTATTTT
CASRRDRVGEDTQYF
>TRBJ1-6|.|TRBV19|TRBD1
TGTGCCAGTAGTATCAACCGCCGGGACAGGGCCAATTCACCCCTCCACTTT
CASSINRRDRANSPLHF
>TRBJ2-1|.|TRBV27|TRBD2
TGTGCCAGCAGTTTATTTGGGGAGGGCGGACAGTTCTTC
CASSLFGEGGQFF
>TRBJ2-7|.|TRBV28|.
TGTGCCAGCAGTGGCAGGGCCGAGCAGTACTTC
CASSGRAEQYF
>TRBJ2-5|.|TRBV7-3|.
TGTGCCAGCAGCAGCAAAGGGGGAGAGACCCAGTACTTC
CASSSKGGETQYF